This T cell receptor (beta chain) was sequenced for a study of identical twins. CDR3 length: 15 amino acids. The ends were cut back, 7 bases at V and 0 bases at J, with 10 bases in the middle. Germline V lookup: CDR1 MNHEY, CDR2 SVGEGT. Whole-study results and caveats: Insertions were reduced in abundant cord blood beta clonotypes but not in memory repertoires.

At least ten counts were recorded for this clonotype. Its antigen remains unidentified. It was template switching that added a universal primer site, and there were unique molecular identifiers on the cDNA. MiXCR, run by TCRdb on the 5' RACE reads, gives a single entry per CDR3 protein. The table records about 150,000 distinct CDR3 sequences, around 3.5% of them present only once. This chain links TRBV6-2 or TRBV6-3 with TRBJ2-6; D may be TRBD2 (5 bases). This sequence was found in a man aged 18-30 years in good health. The sequencing input was memory T cells sorted from blood. CDR3 residues: CASTHGVSGANVLTF. CDR3 DNA sequence: TGTGCCAGCACCCACGGGGTCTCTGGGGCCAACGTCCTGACTTTC.